This TCR beta chain was documented in a study of yellow fever vaccine responses in identical twins. Using its own MiXCR run on the RT-PCR reads, TCRdb lists one record per CDR3 protein. The sample carries around 15,000 distinct CDR3 sequences, roughly 80% recorded once. Germline values: CDR1 DFQATT, CDR2 SNEGSKA (reference sequence). Trimming cost V 6 bases and J 6 bases, with 15 bases left between them. The length of the CDR3 is 13 residues. Study conclusions and caveats: A vaccine T cell response that seemed partly convergent and partly personalized was reported in twins.

On this clonotype itself: Its antigen is still unknown.

The clonotype was recovered from a woman younger than 35 who received the yellow fever vaccine. The chain employs TRBV20-1 and TRBJ1-5; D possibly corresponds to TRBD1 (5 bases). Sequencing was performed on T cells from blood (PBMCs), unsorted or a sorted subset (not recorded which), taken before or after yellow fever vaccination (not recorded which). For the CDR3, the DNA is TGCAGTGCCCAGCAGGGTACGATTCAGCCCCAGCATTTT. Translation gives CSAQQGTIQPQHF.